This T cell receptor (beta chain) came from a study of T cells in Graves' hyperthyroidism and ophthalmopathy. Broader study findings: Most clonotypes expanded in thyroid above 0.001 were likewise present in blood.

Using RNA transcripts as the source, TCR beta CDR3 regions were amplified. Initially, a first-round RT-PCR of the TCR CDR3 employed the HTBI primer set. Each CDR3 protein is one row after TCRdb ran MiXCR on the multiplex PCR reads. The table lists fewer than 350,000 distinct CDR3 sequences, approximately 18% of them singletons, with around 15% in the top ten. This clonotype was seen at least ten times. The antigen remains undetermined. Germline V gene lookup returns CDR1 DFQATT and CDR2 SNEGSKA (reference sequence). The CDR3 sequence is 15 residues long. After removal of 1 base from V and 4 bases from J, the junction contained 9 bases not matched to a gene. The study included ophthalmopathy patients with Clinical Activity Score at least 3, NOSPECS grade at least 4 and duration under 3 months. Lactation, pregnancy, other autoimmune disease or uncontrolled infection led to exclusion of patients.

Sequencing used blood. The clonotype comes from a woman between 40 and 55 years old with Graves' ophthalmopathy. The chain uses TRBV20-1 and TRBJ2-7; 8 nucleotides align to TRBD2. In nucleotides, the CDR3 is TGCAGTGCTAGAGGCACTGGCGGGAGGATATACGAGCAGTACTTC. It is translated as CSARGTGGRIYEQYF.